What follows is one T cell receptor (beta chain) and its context. The data derive from a study of PD-L1 blockade in urothelial cancer. Across the whole study: The patients' atezolizumab therapy, 1,200 mg intravenously every 3 weeks, started in about 2014. Analyzed time points were 3 weeks (second dose) and 6 weeks after therapy began.

The time point was: pretreatment peripheral blood. The CDR3 sequence is 17 residues long. Per germline, CDR1 LNHDA and CDR2 SQIVND (reference sequence). V lost 5 bases, J lost 1 base, and 11 bases stayed unmatched. The assay was immunoSEQ multiplex PCR, and TCRdb's table has in-frame clones only and misses some. The repertoire holds under 95,000 clones, 85% seen once, with 13% to 15% in the top ten. This TCR was sampled from a man in his sixties with urothelial cancer. The sequences come from PBMCs, collected around atezolizumab (anti-PD-L1) treatment. The genes are TRBV19 and TRBJ2-7; TRBD1 agrees at 10 bases. The CDR3 region is CASSGPQTGGSSYEQYF. In DNA form, the CDR3 reads TGTGCCAGTAGTGGGCCCCAGACAGGGGGCAGTTCCTACGAGCAGTACTTC.